The following is a T cell receptor beta chain sequence with its context. The clone's antigen remains unknown. The record has no base qualities; no much larger clone is one base away. The entry originates in a study of CD8 T cells in Susac syndrome (dated by TCRdb to 2018 to 2020). As for the study more broadly: Repertoire sequencing was used to test whether CD8+ T cell activation and differentiation in Susac syndrome was antigen driven. The study compared CD8+ T cell repertoire clonality among 12 healthy donors, about 14 Susac syndrome patients and about 16 multiple sclerosis patients.

RNA was extracted with the RNeasy kit and roughly 0.45 to 1 ug was reverse transcribed using random hexamers. The immunoSEQ multiplex PCR assay, covering 54 Vbeta and 13 Jbeta segments, was used to amplify TCR beta CDR3 regions. Bias from PCR amplification was corrected by using a synthetic template baseline for primer optimization and for computational correction. The original methods were these. Reads were assigned to V, D and J genes according to IMGT and analyzed in immunoSEQ Analyzer, with only productive sequences retained. Clonality was computed as one minus Shannon entropy normalized by log2 of the number of productive unique sequences. For each patient and control, public and private clones were evaluated within the 100 most prevalent clones. Clones were defined as Susac-specific when absent from the healthy and MS cohorts, from roughly 1,100 published viral clones and from other ImmuneACCESS disease sequences. TCRdb itself trimmed the public reads at Q25 with fastp, ran MiXCR and retained productive beta chains. Each CDR3 protein gets just one entry, which takes the most common genes and DNA from the rows behind it. These V and J calls derive from TCRdb rather than the authors' analysis. The sample profile shows 250,000 to 300,000 distinct CDR3 sequences; roughly 84% of them were found once. Of the sample, over 0.1% is held by the ten largest clones.

The paper's findings and limits, for the study overall: The number of individuals in the TCR sequencing and HLA analysis was recognized as being relatively small.

Peripheral blood CD8+ and CD4+ T cells from healthy donors, Susac syndrome patients and multiple sclerosis patients were profiled using high-throughput TCR beta sequencing. The multiple sclerosis controls were treatment-naive patients who had stable or active relapsing-remitting disease and met the revised McDonald criteria. Bulk CD8+ and CD4+ T cells were purified by magnetic negative isolation, whereas CD8+ TEMRA cells were enriched by FACS. Blood was drawn into EDTA tubes, processed within 24 hours, and PBMCs were isolated by density gradient centrifugation. PBMCs intended for TCR sequencing were frozen in liquid nitrogen and were later thawed in a 37 degrees C water bath. Purity of sorted or isolated CD4+, CD8+ and CD8+ TEMRA cells was at least 90%. The sequencing input was CD8+ T cells from PBMCs. This clonotype was sampled from a human donor with multiple sclerosis.

The DNA sequence follows: TGTGCCAGCAGTCCCTATCCAGGGACTAGCGGGATTTACAATGAGCAGTTCTTC. This codes for CASSPYPGTSGIYNEQFF. The V gene is TRBV28 and the J gene is TRBJ2-1; TRBD2 lines up with 13 middle nucleotides. Sequences MDHEN (CDR1) and SYDVKM (CDR2) are obtained from the germline V gene. The germline V and J ends show losses of 5 bases and 4 bases respectively, and no gene match explains 11 bases of the junction. There are 18 amino acids in the CDR3, from cysteine to phenylalanine inclusive. Just the 54-base CDR3 DNA is kept, in frame starting at base 1.